The following is a TCR beta chain sequence with its context. Its target is not known. Trimming took 6 bases from V and 9 from J; bases not matched to a gene: 8. The CDR3 length is 14 residues. Per the germline V gene, CDR1 is SGHKS and CDR2 is YYEKEE (reference sequence). This sample is drawn from a study of graft-versus-host responses after intestinal transplantation. The overall study: After anti-thymocyte globulin induction, recipients took tacrolimus and steroids for approximately 3 years. Study outcomes and limitations: Peak GvH clone levels in circulation were associated with early post-transplant HvG declines. Elevated graft-versus-host to host-versus-graft clonal ratios in allografts were recorded for patients with graft-donor T cell macrochimerism. Recipient marrow contained GvH clones, some of which appeared first in ileum or blood.

Profiled with immunoSEQ multiplex PCR; TCRdb holds only in-frame clones, not every one. This sample has approximately 13,000 clones, with roughly 93% found just once. The sample in question was PBMCs, obtained 950 to 1,300 days after intestinal transplantation. This chain uses TRBV5-5 with TRBJ1-6; TRBD1 matches 8 bases. This clonotype was obtained from a human patient who received an intestinal transplant, so some T cells may come from the graft donor. CDR3 residues: CASTSPTGASPLHF. The CDR3 nucleotides are TGTGCCAGCACCTCCCCGACAGGGGCTTCACCCCTCCACTTT.